This T cell receptor beta chain is drawn from a study of T cell responses to AZD1222 COVID-19 vaccine. Broader study findings: Two AZD1222 doses significantly raised spike-specific TCR breadth and depth over controls.

Some clones are missing from TCRdb's copy, which holds only in-frame ones; the method was immunoSEQ multiplex PCR. Here the sample spans about 200,000 clones, approximately 93% being singletons. Both about-4-week and about-12-week second-dose recipients were combined. Germline lookup yields CDR1 KGHSH and CDR2 LQKENI. The CDR3 contains 15 residues. V lost 2 bases to trimming and J lost 6 bases; unmatched junction nucleotides: 6. A note on this clone: Its antigen remains unknown.

This chain uses TRBV18 with TRBJ2-1, with 8 bases that match TRBD1. The receptor was derived from an adult who received the AZD1222 COVID-19 vaccine. Sequenced material: peripheral blood, taken 28 days after the second AZD1222 dose. CDR3: CASSPWAGGRNEQFF. In DNA form, the CDR3 reads TGTGCCAGCTCACCATGGGCAGGGGGCCGCAATGAGCAGTTCTTC.